The rows below give T cell receptor beta chains drawn from one sample of a study of cytomegalovirus exposure and HLA in healthy donors. The protocol was immunoSEQ multiplex PCR, while the TCRdb copy is restricted to in-frame clones and leaves out a portion. Found here are 65,000 to 95,000 clones, 70% to 85% of them singletons; the top ten hold around 15%. Sequenced input: PBMCs. The origin of the receptors is a human donor in good health. Both conserved end residues are part of each CDR3. A D gene is named only where the DNA matches it firmly. Only some rows state a clone size, as once, few, many or a class for expanded clones.

V gene,clone size,J gene,D gene,CDR3 DNA,CDR3 protein
TRBV5-6,-,TRBJ1-1,TRBD1,TGTGCCAGCAGCCCATCGACAGGGACTGAAGCTTTCTTT,CASSPSTGTEAFF
TRBV5-1,-,TRBJ2-1,-,TGCGCCAGCAGCTTGGCCGATGAGCAGTTCTTC,CASSLADEQFF
TRBV25-1,-,TRBJ2-5,TRBD1,TGTGCCAGCAGTGGGGGGACAGACCAAGAGACCCAGTACTTC,CASSGGTDQETQYF
TRBV11-2,-,TRBJ1-1,-,TGTGCCAGCAGCCCGGGACGAGGTGGGAGGGCTGAAGCTTTCTTT,CASSPGRGGRAEAFF
TRBV7-9,-,TRBJ2-2,-,TGTGCCACAAATAGAGGCCTAGCAGGCACCGGGGAGCTGTTTTTT,CATNRGLAGTGELFF
TRBV13,-,TRBJ2-1,-,TGTGCCAGCAGCCCCCCCCCTACCGTCGGTGAGCAGTTCTTC,CASSPPPTVGEQFF
TRBV5-1,-,TRBJ2-3,TRBD2,TGCGCCAGCAGCCTGGCGACTAGCGGGGGGGGAGAGGATACGCAGTATTTT,CASSLATSGGGEDTQYF
TRBV19,once,TRBJ1-5,-,TGTGCCACCACACAGGGAAATGGCAATCAGCCCCAGCATTTT,CATTQGNGNQPQHF
TRBV6-5,medium-sized,TRBJ1-2,TRBD1,TGTGCCAGCAGTTACTTCCAGGGGGGATACACCTTC,CASSYFQGGYTF
TRBV9,-,TRBJ1-1,-,TGTGCCAGCAGCCCCTCCGGGGGGCCGGCGGGAGAATGGGCTTTCTTT,CASSPSGGPAGEWAFF
TRBV12-5,-,TRBJ1-2,-,TGTGCTAGTGGTTTGGTCCCAGGCGACGGGGGTGGCTACACCTTC,CASGLVPGDGGGYTF
TRBV13,-,TRBJ2-4,-,TGTGCCAGCAGCTTAGGGACAGATCTAGCCAAAAACATTCAGTACTTC,CASSLGTDLAKNIQYF
TRBV7-8,-,TRBJ2-7,-,TGTGCCAGCAGCTTTAGATACTACGAGCAGTACTTC,CASSFRYYEQYF
TRBV30,-,TRBJ2-7,TRBD1,TGTGCCTGGAGGCCTAGGGGGCGCGATCACGAGCAGTACTTC,CAWRPRGRDHEQYF
TRBV13,-,TRBJ1-6,TRBD1,TGTGCCAGCAGCCCAATCTTTCGGACAGGGTCTCATTCACCCCTCCACTTT,CASSPIFRTGSHSPLHF
TRBV30,-,TRBJ1-1,TRBD1,TGTGCCTGGAGTCGGCAGGGGGTGACTGAAGCTTTCTTT,CAWSRQGVTEAFF